These 20 T cell receptor beta chains were sequenced from one sample in a study of cytomegalovirus exposure and HLA in healthy donors. Data came from immunoSEQ multiplex PCR; TCRdb stores just in-frame clones and leaves some out. This table has about 150,000 clones, 89% appearing once. Sequenced material: PBMCs. Source of these receptors: a young woman in good health and CMV-seropositive.

The gene calls are TRBV13 and TRBJ2-1; TRBD1 matches at 9 bases. The germline gives CDR1 PRHDT, CDR2 FYEKMQ (reference sequence). The CDR3 contains 15 residues. The junction had 4 bases not matched to a gene; V was cut back by 0 bases and J by 7 bases. The CDR3 here is CASSLGTGGKNEQFF. The DNA of the CDR3 is TGTGCCAGCAGCTTAGGGACAGGGGGGAAAAATGAGCAGTTCTTC. The full variable domain, with the rest looked up from reference TRBV13 and TRBJ2-1, is AAGVIQSPRHLIKEKRETATLKCYPIPRHDTVYWYQQGPGQDPQFLISFYEKMQSDKGSIPDRFSAQQFSDYHSELNMSSLELGDSALYFCASSLGTGGKNEQFFGPGTRLTVL.

The chain combines TRBV28 with TRBJ1-3, with no clear D. CDR3 size: 12 residues. The germline V gene has CDR1 MDHEN and CDR2 SYDVKM. The V end was cut by 6 bases, the J end by 8 bases, with 11 bases between. CDR3 bases: TGTGCCAGCAGGGAACAGCAAGACACCATATATTTT. Encoded protein: CASREQQDTIYF.

V is TRBV7-8 and J is TRBJ1-1; 7 nucleotides agree with TRBD1. Per the germline V gene, CDR1 is SGHVS and CDR2 is FQNEAQ. CDR3 length: 17 residues. J was trimmed by 1 base and V by 1 base; bases with no gene match: 9. The CDR3 spells CASSLGGRGQRNTEAFF. As DNA, the CDR3 is TGTGCCAGCAGCTTAGGGGGAAGGGGACAGAGGAACACTGAAGCTTTCTTT.

The rearrangement uses TRBV10-1 and TRBJ2-5, with 16 positions matching TRBD2. Losses at the gene ends were 11 bases for V and 6 bases for J; bases not matched to a gene: 6. The germline V gene has CDR1 WNHNN and CDR2 SYGVQD (reference sequence). This CDR3 region has 14 residues. The CDR3 reads CAPGTSGGAKTQYF. CDR3 DNA: TGCGCCCCTGGGACTAGCGGGGGGGCAAAGACCCAGTACTTC.

This sequence joins TRBV9 and TRBJ1-1, with D perhaps matching TRBD1 (5 bases). V was shortened by 4 bases and J by 4 bases, with 14 bases between the two germline ends. This CDR3 is 14 amino acids long. Per germline, CDR1 SGDLS and CDR2 YYNGEE. Here the CDR3 reads CASSLEGRSTEAFF. CDR3 coding DNA: TGTGCCAGCAGCCTAGAGGGGAGGAGCACTGAAGCTTTCTTT.

This chain joins TRBV5-1 and TRBJ2-7; 7 bases match TRBD2. The ends lost 2 bases at V and 0 bases at J; junction bases unmatched: 8. The CDR3 totals 16 residues. Germline CDR1 SGHRS, CDR2 YFSETQ. The CDR3 protein is CASSFFPSGSSYEQYF. DNA of the CDR3: TGCGCCAGCAGCTTTTTTCCTAGCGGCAGCTCCTACGAGCAGTACTTC.

In DNA form, the CDR3 reads TGTGCCAGCAGGGCTAGTTCTGGCTACGAGCAGTACTTC. The encoded protein is CASRASSGYEQYF. The V gene is TRBV19, the J gene TRBJ2-7, with D possibly matching TRBD1 (5 bases). The CDR3 contains 13 residues. CDR1 is LNHDA, CDR2 SQIVND, per germline (reference sequence). Trimming removed 9 bases at V and 3 bases at J, with 15 bases between.

The J gene is TRBJ1-2, the V gene TRBV5-4; the match to TRBD1 covers 11 bases. The trim removed 4 bases at V and 4 bases at J, leaving 6 bases unmatched. Germline loops: CDR1 SGHNT, CDR2 YYREEE (reference sequence). This CDR3 spans 15 amino acids. The CDR3 DNA reads as TGTGCCAGCAGCCGGACAGGGGGCTCTCCCTATGGCTACACCTTC. It translates to CASSRTGGSPYGYTF.

The J gene is TRBJ2-5, the V gene TRBV6-1; D is unclear. Trimming removed 10 bases at V and 2 bases at J, with 11 bases between. Germline V gene data show CDR1 as MNHNS and CDR2 as SASEGT. The CDR3 spans 12 residues. Here the CDR3 reads CAIVERQETQYF. CDR3 DNA: TGTGCCATCGTAGAGCGACAAGAGACCCAGTACTTC.

This rearrangement joins TRBV5-1 to TRBJ2-7; no reliable D call. There are 15 residues in the CDR3. Trimming took off 3 bases at V and 5 bases at J, with 18 bases between the two ends. Germline-derived CDR1 and CDR2 are SGHRS and YFSETQ. In nucleotides, the CDR3 is TGCGCCAGCAGCTCCGCCCTGTTAAACACCGACGAGCAGTACTTC. This translates into CASSSALLNTDEQYF.

V and J are TRBV6-5 and TRBJ1-2, with D possibly matching TRBD1 (6 bases). This CDR3 has 14 amino acids. In germline, CDR1 is MNHEY, CDR2 SVGAGI. V gave up 0 bases and J gave up 8 bases, with 13 bases separating them. The CDR3 region is CASSYSTDRGGYTF. Written as DNA, the CDR3 is TGTGCCAGCAGTTACTCGACGGACAGAGGGGGCTACACCTTC.

The genes are TRBV4-1 and TRBJ1-4; weak D call: TRBD1 (5 bases). V lost 2 bases and J 10 bases, leaving 26 bases between the germline ends. The germline CDR1 and CDR2 sequences are MGHRA and YSYEKL. The CDR3 is 18 residues long. CDR3 sequence (DNA): TGCGCCAGCAGCCAACCACAACGGGGGTGGGGCCCGAAGGGAAAACTGTTTTTT. This sequence encodes CASSQPQRGWGPKGKLFF.

The rearrangement uses TRBV29-1 and TRBJ1-2; TRBD1 aligns across 9 bases. CDR3 length: 13 residues. The germline gives CDR1 SQVTM, CDR2 ANQGSEA. V was pared by 6 bases and J by 2 bases, with 4 bases of the junction left unmatched. Here the CDR3 reads CSVGTGSNYGYTF. The CDR3 DNA reads TGCAGCGTGGGGACAGGGTCGAACTATGGCTACACCTTC.

The genes are TRBV6-5 and TRBJ2-7; D may be TRBD1 (6 bases). Per germline, CDR1 MNHEY and CDR2 SVGAGI. The CDR3 spans 13 residues. Trimming took 2 bases from V and 2 from J, leaving 7 bases between them. For the CDR3, the DNA is TGTGCCAGCAGTTACCAGGGGACCTACGAGCAGTACTTC. Encoded protein: CASSYQGTYEQYF.

This sequence joins TRBV11-2 and TRBJ1-2, with 9 bases lining up with TRBD1. The CDR3 loop spans 17 amino acids. The ends lost 1 base at V and 2 bases at J; junction bases unmatched: 8. The V gene's germline CDR1 is SGHAT and CDR2 FQNNGV. CDR3 in amino acids: CASSLGTGDGLNYGYTF. CDR3 sequence (DNA): TGTGCCAGCAGCTTAGGGACAGGGGATGGGCTAAACTATGGCTACACCTTC.

The V and J genes are TRBV5-6 and TRBJ2-7, with a possible D match to TRBD1 (5 bases). The V gene's germline CDR1 is SGHDT and CDR2 YYEEEE. V was clipped by 4 bases and J by 5 bases, with 22 bases between them. The CDR3 has 16 amino acids. In nucleotides, the CDR3 is TGTGCCAGCAGCCCCACACTCGGACCCGCAGGGCACGAGCAGTACTTC. Translated: CASSPTLGPAGHEQYF. The variable domain in full, with the rest retrieved from reference TRBV5-6 and TRBJ2-7, is DAGVTQSPTHLIKTRGQQVTLRCSPKSGHDTVSWYQQALGQGPQFIFQYYEEEERQRGNFPDRFSGHQFPNYSSELNVNALLLGDSALYLCASSPTLGPAGHEQYFGPGTRLTVT.

The chain employs TRBV7-9 and TRBJ1-4; 9 nucleotides line up with TRBD1. Germline V gene lookup returns CDR1 SEHNR and CDR2 FQNEAQ (reference sequence). The V gene end was trimmed by 5 bases and the J gene end by 6 bases; junction bases not matched to a gene: 16. There are 18 residues in the CDR3. The CDR3 DNA reads TGTGCCAGCAGCCTATCCTACCCGGGACAGGGCGGGGATGAAAAACTGTTTTTT. It translates to CASSLSYPGQGGDEKLFF.

V gene TRBV15 combines with J gene TRBJ1-4; D may be TRBD1 (6 bases). The germline CDR1 and CDR2 sequences are LNHNV and YYDKDF (reference sequence). The germline V and J ends were trimmed by 1 base and 7 bases, with 13 bases remaining between them. CDR3 length: 15 amino acids. As DNA, the CDR3 is TGTGCCACCAGCAGAGCCCGGGGCAGGGGTGAAAAACTGTTTTTT. Protein sequence: CATSRARGRGEKLFF.

With respect to this clone: This sample also contains other DNA sequences that code for the same CDR3. This chain connects TRBV28 to TRBJ1-2, with unresolved D. Germline CDR1 and CDR2: MDHEN and SYDVKM. Trimming removed 3 bases from V and 7 bases from J, with 12 bases in between. The CDR3 is 13 amino acids. The CDR3 reads CASSFGGLGGYTF. The CDR3 DNA is TGTGCCAGCAGTTTCGGAGGGCTCGGTGGCTACACCTTC.

This chain connects TRBV27 to TRBJ1-5, with D possibly matching TRBD1 (5 bases). V shed 8 bases and J shed 1 base, with 12 bases lying between them. The CDR3 consists of 14 residues. The V gene's germline CDR1 is MNHEY and CDR2 SMNVEV (reference sequence). The CDR3 here is CASRGITSNQPQHF. DNA for the CDR3: TGTGCCAGCCGGGGGATTACGAGCAATCAGCCCCAGCATTTT.